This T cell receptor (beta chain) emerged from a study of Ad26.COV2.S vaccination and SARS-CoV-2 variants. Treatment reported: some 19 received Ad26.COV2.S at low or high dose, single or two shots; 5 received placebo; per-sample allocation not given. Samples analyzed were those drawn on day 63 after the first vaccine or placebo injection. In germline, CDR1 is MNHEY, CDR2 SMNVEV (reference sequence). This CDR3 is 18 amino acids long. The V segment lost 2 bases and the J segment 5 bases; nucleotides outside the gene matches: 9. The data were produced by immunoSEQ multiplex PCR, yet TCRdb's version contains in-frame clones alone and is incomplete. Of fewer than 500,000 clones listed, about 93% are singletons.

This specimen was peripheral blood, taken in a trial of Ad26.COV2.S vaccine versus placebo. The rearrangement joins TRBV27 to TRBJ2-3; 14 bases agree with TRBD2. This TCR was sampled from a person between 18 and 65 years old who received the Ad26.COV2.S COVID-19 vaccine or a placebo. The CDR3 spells CASSLDGTSGRTGDTQYF. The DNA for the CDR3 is TGTGCCAGCAGTTTAGATGGGACTAGCGGGAGAACAGGAGATACGCAGTATTTT.